Below, 11 T cell receptor beta chains from the same sample are listed, as sequenced in a study of regulatory T cells in long-lasting Graves disease. The authors built TCR beta libraries using iRepertoire HTBI primers and Arm-PCR of CDR3 regions. From the multiplex PCR reads, TCRdb called clonotypes with MiXCR, one entry per CDR3 protein. The sample lists about 220,000 distinct CDR3 sequences; less than 20% were seen once. The time point: newly diagnosed GD, antithyroid drugs for less than 3 months. The TCR library was made from RNA that had been extracted from PBMCs in TRIzol. These data were also reused for a study on T cells in Graves' hyperthyroidism and ophthalmopathy.

Source: peripheral blood mononuclear cells (PBMCs), taken at new diagnosis, from a patient treated with antithyroid drugs. These receptor sequences come from a woman younger than 45 with Graves disease.

Ten or more counts support this clonotype. The rearrangement uses TRBV29-1 and TRBJ2-3; 10 nucleotides agree with TRBD2. This CDR3 region has 16 residues. V was pared by 4 bases and J by 4 bases, with 11 bases of the junction left unmatched. The germline V gene encodes CDR1 SQVTM and CDR2 ANQGSEA. The CDR3 protein is CSVGTLAGVFADTQYF. The CDR3 DNA reads TGCAGCGTTGGGACTCTAGCGGGAGTTTTCGCAGATACGCAGTATTTT.

This clonotype was observed many times. The CDR3 DNA reads TGTGCCACCCGTCCGCTGGCAGCGGGGACCCAGTACTTC. Translated: CATRPLAAGTQYF. The chain carries TRBV24-1 and TRBJ2-5; possible D gene TRBD2, 6 bases. CDR1 and CDR2 from the germline V gene are KGHDR and SFDVKD. V was trimmed by 9 bases and J by 7 bases, leaving 17 bases between them. This CDR3 has 13 amino acids.

This clonotype was observed at least ten times. V gene TRBV20-1 combines with J gene TRBJ1-3; a possible D gene is TRBD1 (6 bases). Trimming took off 3 bases at V and 0 bases at J, with 18 bases between the two ends. The CDR3 has 17 residues. Per the germline V gene, CDR1 is DFQATT and CDR2 is SNEGSKA (reference sequence). The CDR3, as DNA: TGCAGTGCTAGTAGCGGGTGGGGGGGGCTCTCTGGAAACACCATATATTTT. As protein: CSASSGWGGLSGNTIYF.

This clonotype was recorded a few times. This may come from a read error, since a much larger clone is one base off. The rearrangement links TRBV5-1 to TRBJ1-2, with D unresolved. CDR1 and CDR2 (germline): SGHRS, YFSETQ. The CDR3 sequence is 15 residues long. Deletions cut 0 bases from V and 4 bases from J, with 13 bases between. The CDR3, as DNA: TGCGCCAGCAGCTTGGATCCGGGCCCAACCTATGGCTACACCTTC. It encodes CASSLDPGPTYGYTF.

This clonotype was seen ten or more times. The chain combines TRBV9 with TRBJ2-1; D unclear. The CDR3 contains 14 residues. CDR1 is SGDLS, CDR2 YYNGEE, per germline. V lost 0 bases, J lost 2 bases, and 6 bases lay in between. CDR3 bases: TGTGCCAGCAGCGTAGCTACAGCCTACAATGAGCAGTTCTTC. Protein sequence: CASSVATAYNEQFF.

Comment on this clonotype: Given a much more abundant clone one base away, this may be a read error. This chain joins TRBV19 and TRBJ1-2; D not certain. CDR1 is LNHDA and CDR2 is SQIVND in the germline V gene (reference sequence). The CDR3 is 14 residues long. Between the trimmed V and J ends, which lost 6 bases and 3 bases, there was a span of 14 bases. In DNA form, the CDR3 reads TGTGCCAGTAGCTCCAGTGTGTGGGACTATGGCTACACCTTC. Its protein product is CASSSSVWDYGYTF.

This clonotype was seen many times. This rearrangement joins TRBV19 to TRBJ2-7; D is unresolved. Germline V gene lookup returns CDR1 LNHDA and CDR2 SQIVND (reference sequence). Trimming stripped 2 bases from V and 3 bases from J, with 8 bases between. The CDR3 length is 13 residues. CDR3 bases: TGTGCCAGTAGTATACAACAGAGCTACGAGCAGTACTTC. Its protein product is CASSIQQSYEQYF.

This clonotype came up many times. The chain couples TRBV13 to TRBJ1-1; 7 positions match TRBD1. V lost 2 bases and J lost 4; bases outside the gene matches: 10. The germline V gene has CDR1 PRHDT and CDR2 FYEKMQ (reference sequence). There are 16 residues in the CDR3. CDR3 residues: CASSLRAGGRSTEAFF. The DNA for the CDR3 is TGTGCCAGCAGCTTAAGGGCAGGGGGAAGAAGCACTGAAGCTTTCTTT.

This clonotype has at least ten counts. The rearrangement uses TRBV2 and TRBJ2-2; a weak D match, TRBD1 (6 bases). The CDR3 has 15 residues. V lost 6 bases and J lost 0, with 11 bases in between. The germline CDR1 and CDR2 sequences are SNHLY and FYNNEI. The CDR3 DNA sequence: TGTGCCAGCAGGCCACAGGGAACGAACACCGGGGAGCTGTTTTTT. This codes for CASRPQGTNTGELFF.

This chain links TRBV25-1 with TRBJ1-2; D unresolved. CDR3 length: 13 residues. V lost 5 bases and J 3 bases, leaving 10 bases between the germline ends. Germline assignment: CDR1 MGHDK and CDR2 SYGVNS. This chain's CDR3 is CASSRGPDYGYTF. The CDR3 DNA follows: TGTGCCAGCAGTCGAGGGCCCGACTATGGCTACACCTTC.

This clonotype occurred a few times. This chain links TRBV5-1 with TRBJ2-5; TRBD2 matches at 9 bases. Trimming at V came to 6 bases and at J to 4 bases, leaving 4 bases not matched to a gene. Germline V gives CDR1 SGHRS, CDR2 YFSETQ. The CDR3 runs to 13 residues. The CDR3, as DNA: TGCGCCAGCACTAGCGGGACGGGAGAGACCCAGTACTTC. Amino acids: CASTSGTGETQYF.